This T cell receptor beta chain was identified during a study of T cells after yellow fever vaccination (dated by TCRdb to about 2019). Some background on the complete study: The SMART-Seq v4 Ultra Low Input RNA kit was used to prepare libraries from fractions with low cell numbers. To follow T-cell clones before and after primary and booster YFV17D yellow fever vaccination, bulk TCR alpha and beta repertoires were sequenced over time. The cohort comprised two healthy male donors, one aged 18 to 29 and one aged 30 to 40 years. Bulk PBMC replicates and cell subsets were isolated from blood drawn at multiple timepoints before and after both primary and secondary immunization.

Spanning cysteine to phenylalanine, the CDR3 consists of 17 amino acids. Only CDR3 DNA remains: 51 bases, in frame from the first base. The germline V and J ends show losses of 4 bases and 3 bases respectively, and no gene match explains 12 bases of the junction. From the germline V gene (reference sequence), CDR1 is LNHDA and CDR2 is SQIVND. This clonotype was seen a single time. Its antigen is currently not known. No clone much larger than this one lies a single base away; base qualities are absent. A single read counts as weak evidence. TCR cDNA was synthesized by 5'RACE template switching, which introduced a universal primer site and unique molecular identifiers. Priming of cDNA synthesis was performed from both the TCR alpha and TCR beta constant segments. Library amplification used two PCR steps, and the second PCR step added sample barcodes and sequencing adapters. Libraries were sequenced on Illumina HiSeq 2500 (2x100 bp) or NovaSeq (2x150 bp). As for the authors' bioinformatics: MIGEC was used to demultiplex reads and collapse the reads into UMI consensus sequences, and MiXCR was used for V(D)J alignment. Vaccine-responding clonotypes were defined with edgeR using replicate PBMC samples, requiring FDR below 0.01 and a log2 fold change above 5 up to day 15. CD4 or CD8 identity was assigned to each bulk clonotype according to whether the clonotype was present at higher abundance in the sequenced CD4 repertoire or the sequenced CD8 repertoire. TCRdb applied fastp at Q25 and MiXCR to the public reads, then kept only in-frame beta chains. A single entry per CDR3 protein holds the most common genes and DNA from its merged rows. The V and J calls and clone size are TCRdb's, not the authors'. This sample has around 530,000 distinct CDR3 sequences in its table, and roughly a sixth of those were observed once. The ten largest clones represent about 18% of the sample.

The study at large found these results: The study included only a couple of donors, which limits how far the findings can be generalized. A small share of clonotypes was detected in both CD4 and CD8 compartments, with the overlap likely arising from convergent recombination. Computational filtering was needed because FACS-sorted repertoires could contain abundant contaminating clonotypes from the bulk population. The secondary T-cell response was found to be weaker but faster than the primary response, with a peak reached on day 5 rather than on day 15. After the booster, most of the clones that had expanded following primary vaccination were detected again (around 95% of CD4 and around 90% of CD8), which suggests that memory was broadly maintained.

What the treatment or condition label conveys for this sample: live attenuated yellow fever vaccine strain. At every blood-draw timepoint, two biological replicates of bulk PBMCs were collected. PBMCs were isolated from peripheral blood using a standard Ficoll-Paque protocol. TriZol was used to extract RNA from bulk PBMCs, from CD4 and CD8 fractions, and from dextramer-positive and dextramer-negative fractions. The sample consisted of PBMCs, taken about 5 days after the first yellow fever vaccination. The receptor's source is a man in his late teens or twenties who received the YFV17D yellow fever vaccine. The V and J segments used are TRBV19 and TRBJ2-1; the central 7 bases match TRBD2. The DNA reads as follows: TGTGCCAGTAGTACCCGGCGGGACTACAAAATCTACAATGAGCAGTTCTTC. Translated, it reads CASSTRRDYKIYNEQFF.